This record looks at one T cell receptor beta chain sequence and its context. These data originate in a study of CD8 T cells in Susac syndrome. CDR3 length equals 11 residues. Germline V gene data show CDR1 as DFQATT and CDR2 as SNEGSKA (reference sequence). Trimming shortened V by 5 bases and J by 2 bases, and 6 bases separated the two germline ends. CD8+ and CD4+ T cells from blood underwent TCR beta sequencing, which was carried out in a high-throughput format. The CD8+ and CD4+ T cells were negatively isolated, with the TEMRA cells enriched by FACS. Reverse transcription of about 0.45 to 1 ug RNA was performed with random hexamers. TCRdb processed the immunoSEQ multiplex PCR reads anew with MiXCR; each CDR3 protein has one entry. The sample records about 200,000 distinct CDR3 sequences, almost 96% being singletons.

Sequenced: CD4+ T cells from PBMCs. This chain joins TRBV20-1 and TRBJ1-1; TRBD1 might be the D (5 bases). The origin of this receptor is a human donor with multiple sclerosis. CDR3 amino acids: CSAQGNTEAFF. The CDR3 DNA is TGCAGTGCTCAGGGAAACACTGAAGCTTTCTTT.